The clone carrying this T cell receptor (beta chain) was counted between two and nine times. Antigen specificity is unknown. This CDR3 contains 17 residues. Per germline, CDR1 LNHDA and CDR2 SQIVND (reference sequence). Trimming took 3 bases from V and 1 from J, leaving 18 bases between them. Peripheral blood genomic DNA, not sorted cells or RNA, was the template. Multiplex touch-down PCR with TRB-A/B primers amplified rearranged V-D-J TRB sequences. TCRdb ran MiXCR on the multiplex PCR reads and lists one entry per CDR3 protein. The data hold approximately 1,500 distinct CDR3 sequences, with 35% observed a single time. The sample originates from a study of T cell repertoires in aging, cancer and after chemotherapy. Study-level background: Glioblastoma patients receiving temozolomide-based therapy gave paired samples before and after chemotherapy. Around 8.8 million TCR reads were in the whole dataset.

Study-wide results and caveats: Untreated cancer patients had significantly lower blood TCR diversity than age-matched healthy donors. In each cancer cohort, median generation probability increased across chemotherapy, suggesting thymic output rebounded.

The chain employs TRBV19 and TRBJ1-2; D possibly corresponds to TRBD1 (5 bases). The TCR was taken from a human donor with a solid tumor. Material: blood. The CDR3 nucleotides are TGTGCCAGTAGTATTTCTAGTACAGGACAATTTAACTATGGCTACACCTTC. This gives the protein CASSISSTGQFNYGYTF.